The 26 T cell receptor beta chains given below trace back to one sample, sequenced in a study of cytomegalovirus exposure and HLA in healthy donors. PCR involved 60 Vbeta and 13 Jbeta primers. The method was immunoSEQ multiplex PCR; TCRdb's version includes in-frame clones alone and lacks a portion of them. The sample carries 60,000 to 65,000 clones, 75% recorded once. Material: PBMCs. These receptors were taken from a woman in her thirties or forties in good health and CMV-seropositive.

The CDR3 nucleotides read TGTGCCAGTGGACAGACGATCTACACCTTC. Translated, it gives CASGQTIYTF. V is TRBV19 and J is TRBJ1-2; D might be TRBD1 (6 bases). CDR3 length equals 10 residues. Germline values: CDR1 LNHDA, CDR2 SQIVND (reference sequence). The ends were cut back, 8 bases at V and 10 bases at J, with 11 bases in the middle.

This chain connects TRBV19 to TRBJ2-2, with 12 nucleotides matching TRBD2. CDR1 LNHDA and CDR2 SQIVND come from the germline V gene (reference sequence). The length of the CDR3 is 15 residues. V gave up 6 bases and J gave up 6 bases; unmatched junction bases: 5. CDR3 residues: CASRPSGGASGELFF. In DNA, the CDR3 is TGTGCCAGTAGACCTAGCGGGGGGGCCTCCGGGGAGCTGTTTTTT.

In regard to this clone: Other DNA sequences from this sample encode an identical CDR3 as well. V is TRBV30 and J is TRBJ1-3; the D gene is possibly TRBD1 (5 bases). The CDR3 spans 15 residues. In germline, CDR1 is GTSNPN, CDR2 SVGIG (reference sequence). V lost 2 bases and J lost 0, with 11 bases in between. CDR3 sequence reads: CAWSRGTDSGNTIYF. CDR3 DNA sequence: TGTGCCTGGAGTCGCGGGACGGACTCTGGAAACACCATATATTTT.

This chain connects TRBV29-1 to TRBJ1-1; TRBD1 is a possible D gene (6 bases). The germline V gene has CDR1 SQVTM and CDR2 ANQGSEA. The CDR3 sequence is 17 residues long. V lost 4 bases to trimming and J lost 0 bases, with 21 bases between them. CDR3 nucleotides: TGCAGCGTTGGGGGGGGGCGGGGTGGCGGGATGAACACTGAAGCTTTCTTT. Its protein is CSVGGGRGGGMNTEAFF.

The chain recombines TRBV27 with TRBJ2-1; D not resolved. The V gene lost 4 bases and the J gene lost 6 bases, with 7 bases spanning the gap. The CDR3 extends over 12 amino acids. Germline CDR1 MNHEY, CDR2 SMNVEV (reference sequence). For the CDR3, the DNA is TGTGCCAGCAGTTCAGGTCCCAATGAGCAGTTCTTC. Protein product: CASSSGPNEQFF.

This chain links TRBV9 with TRBJ2-2, with 7 bases identical to TRBD2. The junction had 3 bases not matched to a gene; V was cut back by 3 bases and J by 4 bases. CDR1 is SGDLS, CDR2 YYNGEE, per germline. The CDR3 has 14 residues. Written as DNA, the CDR3 is TGTGCCAGCAGCGGGGAGGGTGGCACCGGGGAGCTGTTTTTT. Its translation is CASSGEGGTGELFF.

This chain links TRBV21-1 with TRBJ1-5; TRBD1, the table's D call, was not compared with the DNA. TRBV21-1 is recorded as a pseudogene. The CDR3 covers 16 residues. In nucleotides, the CDR3 is TGTGCCAGCAGCAAAGGTCCGGGACAGAGCGATCAGCCCCAGCATTTT. Its translation: CASSKGPGQSDQPQHF.

This CDR3 reads CASRQNADSPLHF. CDR3 DNA sequence: TGTGCCAGCAGGCAGAATGCGGATTCACCCCTCCACTTT. The chain employs TRBV7-9 and TRBJ1-6; D call uncertain. The CDR3 spans 13 residues. With 6 bases removed from V and 8 bases from J, the gap between germline ends came to 11 bases. Germline values: CDR1 SEHNR, CDR2 FQNEAQ (reference sequence).

J is TRBJ1-1 and V is TRBV14; no firm D call. The CDR3 is made up of 14 amino acids. CDR1 is SGHDN, CDR2 FVKESK, per germline. V gave up 2 bases and J gave up 2 bases, with 9 bases separating them. The CDR3 loop reads CASSQLQVNTEAFF. CDR3 nucleotide sequence: TGTGCCAGCAGCCAACTGCAGGTCAACACTGAAGCTTTCTTT.

This chain joins TRBV14 and TRBJ1-1; weak D call: TRBD1 (6 bases). In germline, CDR1 is SGHDN, CDR2 FVKESK. Trimming cost V 4 bases and J 5 bases, with 26 bases left between them. The CDR3 covers 18 residues. In DNA, the CDR3 is TGTGCCAGCAGCCTAAACCGGGGCCTACAGGGCGGGGGGACTGAAGCTTTCTTT. Translation gives CASSLNRGLQGGGTEAFF.

The genes are TRBV6-4 and TRBJ2-2, with D unresolved. Germline V gene data show CDR1 as MRHNA and CDR2 as SNTAGT. V shed 0 bases and J shed 0 bases, with 14 bases lying between them. This CDR3 spans 18 amino acids. The CDR3 DNA reads TGTGCCAGCAGTGACTCACCCGCCGCAACTACGAACACCGGGGAGCTGTTTTTT. Protein sequence: CASSDSPAATTNTGELFF.

The V and J genes are TRBV7-6 and TRBJ2-2; 7 bases align to TRBD1. CDR1 SGHVS and CDR2 FNYEAQ come from the germline V gene. CDR3 size: 18 residues. V was clipped by 2 bases and J by 2 bases; unmatched bases: 11. The CDR3 DNA sequence: TGTGCCAGCAGCTTACCCCAAATGGGGACAGCAAACACCGGGGAGCTGTTTTTT. Its translation is CASSLPQMGTANTGELFF.

V usage is TRBV9 and J usage is TRBJ1-6; D possibly corresponds to TRBD1 (5 bases). The CDR3 totals 15 residues. The germline V gene has CDR1 SGDLS and CDR2 YYNGEE. Trimming took 1 base from V and 4 from J, leaving 9 bases between them. The CDR3 sequence is CASSVSRAYNSPLHF. The CDR3 DNA reads TGTGCCAGCAGCGTAAGCAGGGCTTATAATTCACCCCTCCACTTT.

This chain joins TRBV19 and TRBJ2-2; TRBD1 aligns across 7 bases. Germline trimming cut 6 bases from V and 5 bases from J; bases unmatched to any gene: 9. CDR3 length equals 15 residues. Germline CDR1 is LNHDA and CDR2 is SQIVND (reference sequence). The CDR3 loop reads CASSTFEGATGELFF. The CDR3 region has the DNA TGTGCCAGTAGCACCTTTGAGGGGGCAACCGGGGAGCTGTTTTTT.

V usage is TRBV5-1 and J usage is TRBJ2-1, with D hard to call. Germline V lookup: CDR1 SGHRS, CDR2 YFSETQ. V was pared by 0 bases and J by 5 bases, with 12 bases between. This CDR3 comprises 15 residues. The CDR3 reads CASSLVWQDNNEQFF. The CDR3 DNA reads as TGCGCCAGCAGCTTGGTCTGGCAGGATAACAATGAGCAGTTCTTC.

Remarks on this clone: Distinct nucleotide sequences in the sample also encode this CDR3. The chain has TRBV5-1 and TRBJ2-3; 12 positions match TRBD1. J lost 8 bases, V lost 4 bases, and 14 bases had no gene match. This CDR3 has 17 amino acids. Germline V lookup: CDR1 SGHRS, CDR2 YFSETQ. As DNA, the CDR3 is TGCGCCAGCAGCGAGGTTCCGGGACAGGGGGCACTCGGTACGCAGTATTTT. Its protein is CASSEVPGQGALGTQYF.

This clone has only a few counts. The V and J genes are TRBV6-4 and TRBJ1-1; D is perhaps TRBD1 (5 bases). Germline values: CDR1 MRHNA, CDR2 SNTAGT. Trimming left V 2 bases short and J 10 bases short, with 14 bases between. The CDR3 spans 13 residues. The CDR3 nucleotides read TGTGCCAGCAGTGACGGAACCGGGACTCGAGCTTTCTTT. This encodes CASSDGTGTRAFF.

The chain couples TRBV6-1 to TRBJ1-3, with TRBD1 as a possible D gene (5 bases). Trimming took off 4 bases at V and 7 bases at J, with 11 bases between the two ends. Germline CDR1 MNHNS, CDR2 SASEGT. The CDR3 is 13 residues long. The CDR3 here is CASSGQIQNTIYF. The DNA of the CDR3 is TGTGCCAGCAGTGGACAGATACAGAACACCATATATTTT.

The chain joins TRBV5-6 to TRBJ2-7, with 9 positions matching TRBD2. V lost 0 bases and J lost 3; bases outside the gene matches: 10. Germline-derived CDR1 and CDR2 are SGHDT and YYEEEE. The CDR3 loop spans 17 amino acids. Written as DNA, the CDR3 is TGTGCCAGCAGCTTGGAGGGCCTAGCGGGGAAATACTACGAGCAGTACTTC. Its translation: CASSLEGLAGKYYEQYF. Full variable domain (rest looked up from reference TRBV5-6 and TRBJ2-7): DAGVTQSPTHLIKTRGQQVTLRCSPKSGHDTVSWYQQALGQGPQFIFQYYEEEERQRGNFPDRFSGHQFPNYSSELNVNALLLGDSALYLCASSLEGLAGKYYEQYFGPGTRLTVT.

The chain employs TRBV19 and TRBJ1-4; D gene ambiguous. The CDR3 is 14 residues long. CDR1 LNHDA and CDR2 SQIVND come from the germline V gene (reference sequence). The V end lost 3 bases, the J end lost 2 bases, and 7 bases lay between the germline ends. The CDR3 region has the DNA TGTGCCAGTAGTATTGGAGGGACTAATGAAAAACTGTTTTTT. This codes for CASSIGGTNEKLFF.

This clone was recorded only once. V is TRBV5-1 and J is TRBJ2-7, with TRBD2 matching 16 bases. Trimming removed 3 bases from V and 7 bases from J; junction bases left unmatched: 7. Germline CDR1 is SGHRS and CDR2 is YFSETQ. The CDR3 is 16 residues long. The CDR3 DNA reads TGCGCCAGCAGCTCCGGGACTAGCGGGGGGGCCAGGGAGCAGTACTTC. Amino acid sequence: CASSSGTSGGAREQYF.

This clone was detected only a few times. V usage is TRBV6-5 and J usage is TRBJ2-7; 7 nucleotides agree with TRBD2. CDR3 length equals 15 residues. V was pared by 0 bases and J by 3 bases, with 5 bases of the junction left unmatched. Germline V CDR1 and CDR2: MNHEY, SVGAGI. CDR3 nucleotide sequence: TGTGCCAGCAGTTACTCGGGACTACCCCACTACGAGCAGTACTTC. Translation gives CASSYSGLPHYEQYF.

The chain has TRBV7-2 and TRBJ1-4, with a tentative D call TRBD1 (6 bases). Trimming shortened V by 7 bases and J by 0 bases, and 9 bases separated the two germline ends. The CDR3 runs 14 residues. Germline V gives CDR1 SGHTA, CDR2 FQGNSA. The CDR3 region is CASKGQATNEKLFF. The CDR3 coding sequence is TGTGCCAGCAAGGGACAAGCAACTAATGAAAAACTGTTTTTT. The complete variable domain, with remaining parts taken from reference TRBV7-2 and TRBJ1-4, reads GAGVSQSPSNKVTEKGKDVELRCDPISGHTALYWYRQSLGQGLEFLIYFQGNSAPDKSGLPSDRFSAERTGGSVSTLTIQRTQQEDSAVYLCASKGQATNEKLFFGSGTQLSVL.

Here the CDR3 DNA reads TGCGCCAGCAGCTCTGACAGGGCCAACACTGAAGCTTTCTTT. Amino acid sequence: CASSSDRANTEAFF. The rearrangement uses TRBV5-1 and TRBJ1-1, with TRBD1 matching 7 bases. Germline V gene data show CDR1 as SGHRS and CDR2 as YFSETQ. This CDR3 contains 14 residues. Unmatched junction bases numbered 4, after V lost 3 bases and J lost 2 bases.

This clone was counted a single time. V is TRBV6-5 and J is TRBJ1-1; no definite D call. CDR1 is MNHEY, CDR2 SVGAGI, per germline. This CDR3 comprises 12 residues. V was trimmed by 6 bases and J by 5 bases, leaving 10 bases between them. The CDR3 bases are TGTGCCAGCAGAAGAGGGAGTACTGAAGCTTTCTTT. It translates to CASRRGSTEAFF.

In the case of this clone: Other nucleotide sequences in the sample specify the same CDR3. The V call is TRBV6-5, the J call TRBJ2-7; 9 bases fit TRBD1. V was clipped by 0 bases and J by 6 bases; unmatched bases: 6. The CDR3 totals 15 residues. From germline, CDR1 is MNHEY and CDR2 SVGAGI. The CDR3 DNA reads as TGTGCCAGCAGTTACTCGACACAGGGGGCCGGCGAGCAGTACTTC. Translation gives CASSYSTQGAGEQYF.